The rows below give T cell receptor beta chains drawn from one sample of a study of regulatory T cells in long-lasting Graves disease. One entry per CDR3 protein, called by TCRdb with MiXCR from the multiplex PCR reads. Altogether 300,000 to 350,000 distinct CDR3 sequences are present, around a fifth being singletons, with the ten largest covering 29%. Source: peripheral blood mononuclear cells (PBMCs), taken when the disease was refractory, from a patient treated with antithyroid drugs. These receptors all stem from a female donor with Graves disease. Each CDR3 is given with its conserved first and last residue. The D gene is left open where the match is weak. The size of a clone is reported for some rows only, either as once, few or many, or as a class for expanded clones.

j_gene	abundance	v_gene	d_gene	CDR3aa	CDR3nt
TRBJ2-7	many	TRBV28	-	CASGPKPLYEQYF	TGTGCCAGCGGACCAAAGCCCTTATACGAGCAGTACTTC
TRBJ1-2	many	TRBV6-1	-	CASSDVRRNYGYTF	TGTGCCAGCAGTGACGTGAGACGCAACTATGGCTACACCTTC
TRBJ2-3	few	TRBV6-1	TRBD2	CASSPPGSGTASTDTQYF	TGTGCCAGCAGTCCCCCCGGTAGCGGGACTGCTAGCACAGATACGCAGTATTTT
TRBJ1-2	-	TRBV7-2	TRBD1	CASSLTGQGDGYTF	TGTGCCAGCAGCTTAACGGGACAGGGCGATGGCTACACCTTC
TRBJ1-1	-	TRBV11-2	-	CASSLDNTEAFF	TGTGCCAGCAGCTTAGATAACACTGAAGCTTTCTTT
TRBJ2-7	many	TRBV7-2	-	CASSLVGSKGYEQYF	TGTGCCAGCAGCTTAGTCGGGTCTAAAGGCTACGAGCAGTACTTC
TRBJ1-2	-	TRBV4-1	-	CASSQFPQGQVYGYTF	TGCGCCAGCAGCCAGTTCCCCCAGGGACAAGTCTATGGCTACACCTTC
TRBJ1-5	-	TRBV20-1	-	CSASDGEPPQHF	TGCAGTGCTAGTGACGGGGAGCCGCCCCAGCATTTT
TRBJ1-5	many	TRBV12-3/TRBV12-4	TRBD1	CASSLGTGRNQPQHF	TGTGCCAGCAGTTTAGGGACAGGGAGGAATCAGCCCCAGCATTTT
TRBJ2-3	few	TRBV11-2	-	CASSQVLGSDTQYF	TGTGCCAGCAGCCAAGTTCTGGGTTCAGATACGCAGTATTTT
TRBJ1-4	few	TRBV5-1	TRBD1	CASSWKTGLTEKLFF	TGCGCCAGCAGCTGGAAGACAGGGCTAACTGAAAAACTGTTTTTT
TRBJ1-5	many	TRBV2	-	CASSPRGGNQPQHF	TGTGCCAGCAGCCCCAGGGGCGGCAATCAGCCCCAGCATTTT
TRBJ1-2	few	TRBV5-1	TRBD1	CASSLGTTGHAFLGYTF	TGTGCCAGCAGCTTGGGGACGACAGGGCACGCGTTCCTTGGCTACACCTTC
TRBJ2-1	few	TRBV18	TRBD2	CASSPGTSGYNEQFF	TGTGCCAGCTCACCCGGGACTAGCGGGTACAATGAGCAGTTCTTC
TRBJ1-2	many	TRBV6-1	-	CASSPLAFGYTF	TGTGCCAGCAGCCCCTTGGCCTTCGGCTACACCTTC
TRBJ1-2	few	TRBV6-4	-	CASSLAGTISLDGYTF	TGTGCCAGCAGCTTAGCGGGGACAATCTCCCTGGATGGCTACACCTTC
TRBJ1-1	-	TRBV4-3	-	CASSQDRNGEAFF	TGCGCCAGCAGCCAAGATCGAAACGGGGAAGCTTTCTTT
TRBJ1-1	few	TRBV20-1	-	CSASPEGEAFF	TGCAGTGCTTCCCCAGAGGGTGAAGCTTTCTTT
TRBJ2-2	many	TRBV6-2/TRBV6-3	TRBD2	CASSRGTSGLAGELFF	TGTGCCAGCAGTCGTGGGACTAGCGGTTTAGCCGGGGAGCTGTTTTTT
TRBJ2-5	-	TRBV4-1	TRBD2	CASSQGRGAGFKETQYF	TGCGCCAGCAGCCAAGGCAGAGGAGCGGGGTTCAAAGAGACCCAGTACTTC
TRBJ1-2	many	TRBV20-1	-	CSARVRFVANYGYTF	TGCAGTGCTAGAGTTCGATTTGTAGCTAACTATGGCTACACCTTC
TRBJ1-5	many	TRBV6-5	-	CASSYGPPNQPQHF	TGTGCCAGCAGTTACGGGCCGCCCAATCAGCCCCAGCATTTT
TRBJ1-2	many	TRBV7-9	-	CASSRTDTYGHTF	TGTGCCAGCAGCCGGACGGATACCTATGGCCACACCTTC
TRBJ2-1	-	TRBV9	TRBD2	CASSTISGSPYNEQFF	TGTGCCAGCAGCACAATTAGCGGGAGTCCCTACAATGAGCAGTTCTTC
TRBJ1-5	-	TRBV18	TRBD1	CASSQGATQPQHF	TGTGCCAGCTCTCAGGGGGCTACTCAGCCCCAGCATTTT
TRBJ1-2	-	TRBV7-9	-	CASSPLEGLGVFGYTF	TGTGCCAGCAGCCCCCTAGAGGGTCTAGGGGTATTTGGCTACACCTTC
TRBJ2-5	many	TRBV20-1	-	CSASTNNQETQYF	TGCAGTGCTAGCACTAATAACCAAGAGACCCAGTACTTC
TRBJ1-2	many	TRBV10-3	-	CAARQNYGYTF	TGTGCCGCACGACAGAACTATGGCTACACCTTC
TRBJ1-1	many	TRBV12-3/TRBV12-4	-	CASSPRSLNTEAFF	TGTGCCAGCAGCCCTCGATCCTTGAACACTGAAGCTTTCTTT
TRBJ1-5	-	TRBV24-1	-	CATSDFVGQPQHF	TGTGCCACCAGTGATTTTGTGGGGCAGCCCCAGCATTTT
TRBJ2-4	-	TRBV12-3/TRBV12-4	TRBD1	CASSLTGDVKNIQYF	TGTGCCAGCAGTTTAACAGGGGATGTCAAAAACATTCAGTACTTC
TRBJ2-7	many	TRBV2	TRBD1	CASRDRGTRKQYF	TGTGCCAGCAGGGACAGGGGGACTAGAAAGCAGTACTTC
TRBJ1-2	few	TRBV27	TRBD1	CASRDRGTGVPRGYTF	TGTGCCAGCAGAGATAGGGGGACAGGGGTGCCGAGGGGCTACACCTTC
TRBJ1-6	few	TRBV27	-	CASSLWAGKNNSPLHF	TGTGCCAGCAGTTTATGGGCAGGGAAAAATAATTCACCCCTCCACTTT
TRBJ1-1	many	TRBV4-1	-	CASSQTYSSNTEAFF	TGCGCCAGCAGCCAAACGTACAGCTCAAACACTGAAGCTTTCTTT
TRBJ2-7	many	TRBV6-1	TRBD2	CASTPQRESSYEQYF	TGTGCCAGCACTCCCCAGCGGGAGAGCTCCTACGAGCAGTACTTC
TRBJ1-1	many	TRBV5-4	TRBD1	CASSLAGQLMNTEAFF	TGTGCCAGCAGCTTGGCGGGACAGCTCATGAACACTGAAGCTTTCTTT
TRBJ1-2	many	TRBV7-2	-	CASSPQGPSNYGYTF	TGTGCCAGCAGCCCCCAGGGACCCTCTAACTATGGCTACACCTTC
TRBJ2-5	many	TRBV7-3	-	CASSLTSPGHPYQETQYF	TGTGCCAGCAGCTTAACCTCCCCGGGACACCCGTACCAAGAGACCCAGTACTTC
TRBJ2-5	many	TRBV3-1	-	CASSQEGTWTQYF	TGTGCCAGCAGCCAAGAGGGGACTTGGACCCAGTACTTC
TRBJ1-1	-	TRBV28	-	CASSSTGENTGAFF	TGTGCCAGCAGTTCTACCGGGGAGAACACTGGAGCTTTCTTT
TRBJ1-3	-	TRBV12-3/TRBV12-4	-	CASSRKTLGSSGNTIYF	TGTGCCAGCAGTCGCAAGACCTTGGGGTCCTCTGGAAACACCATATATTTT
TRBJ2-5	many	TRBV12-3/TRBV12-4	-	CASSLESIQETQYF	TGTGCCAGCAGTTTAGAGTCGATACAAGAGACCCAGTACTTC
TRBJ2-7	few	TRBV5-5	-	CASSLLAGQTYEQYF	TGTGCCAGCAGCTTGTTGGCAGGGCAGACCTACGAGCAGTACTTC
TRBJ1-5	few	TRBV30	-	CAWSVLGVNQPQHF	TGTGCCTGGAGTGTTCTGGGGGTAAATCAGCCCCAGCATTTT